This T cell receptor beta chain was recorded in a study of blood T cell repertoires in COVID-19. For the study at large: T cells, B-cell-depleted T cells, or PBMCs provided the cDNA or gDNA that served as material.

Per the original methods: Amplifying reference gene primers gave estimates of nucleated cell counts. Measured with immunoSEQ multiplex PCR; TCRdb has only the in-frame clones, and not every one. V, J and clone size derive from that table, while D and trimming were established from the DNA sequence. Here the sample spans some 99,000 clones, 87% being singletons. The CDR3 contains 13 residues. Germline loops: CDR1 MGHRA, CDR2 YSYEKL. V dropped 0 bases and J dropped 4 bases, with 4 bases sitting between them. The sequenced sample was peripheral blood. The chain joins TRBV4-1 to TRBJ1-5; D call uncertain. The clonotype comes from a man between 70 and 80 years old with acute or convalescent COVID-19. CDR3 DNA: TGCGCCAGCAGCCAAGAAGAGAATCAGCCCCAGCATTTT. Residues: CASSQEENQPQHF.